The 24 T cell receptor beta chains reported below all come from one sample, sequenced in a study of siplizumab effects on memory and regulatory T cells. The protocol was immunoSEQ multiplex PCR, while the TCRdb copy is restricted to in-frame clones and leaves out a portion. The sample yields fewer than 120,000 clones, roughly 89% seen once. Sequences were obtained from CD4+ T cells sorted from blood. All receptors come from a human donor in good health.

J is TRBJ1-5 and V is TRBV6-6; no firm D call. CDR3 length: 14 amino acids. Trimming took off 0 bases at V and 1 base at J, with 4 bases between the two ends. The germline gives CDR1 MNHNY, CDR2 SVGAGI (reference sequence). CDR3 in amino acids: CASSYSNSNQPQHF. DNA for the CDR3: TGTGCCAGCAGTTACTCGAACAGCAATCAGCCCCAGCATTTT.

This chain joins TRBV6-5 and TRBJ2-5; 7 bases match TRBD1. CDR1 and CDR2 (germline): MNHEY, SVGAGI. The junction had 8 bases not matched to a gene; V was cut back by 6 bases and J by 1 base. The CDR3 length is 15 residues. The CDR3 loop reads CASSQTGTGQETQYF. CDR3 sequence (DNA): TGTGCCAGCAGCCAGACAGGGACCGGCCAAGAGACCCAGTACTTC.

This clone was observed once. Here the CDR3 reads CSATVIGQFF. Here the CDR3 DNA reads TGCAGTGCAACCGTAATTGGGCAGTTCTTC. This chain connects TRBV20-1 to TRBJ2-1; D remains ambiguous. Trimming pared 6 bases from V and 12 bases from J, leaving 12 bases between. The CDR3 extends over 10 amino acids. The germline gives CDR1 DFQATT, CDR2 SNEGSKA (reference sequence).

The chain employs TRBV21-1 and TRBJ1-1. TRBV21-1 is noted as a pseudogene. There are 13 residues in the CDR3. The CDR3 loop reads CASKTAHTPEAFF. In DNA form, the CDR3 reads TGTGCCAGCAAAACGGCCCATACCCCTGAAGCTTTCTTT.

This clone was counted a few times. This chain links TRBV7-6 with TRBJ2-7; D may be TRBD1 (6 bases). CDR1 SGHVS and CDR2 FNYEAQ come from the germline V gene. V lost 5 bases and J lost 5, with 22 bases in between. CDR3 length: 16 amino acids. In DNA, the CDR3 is TGTGCCAGCAGCCCGGAAGGGTCAGGGGTGTACCACGAGCAGTACTTC. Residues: CASSPEGSGVYHEQYF.

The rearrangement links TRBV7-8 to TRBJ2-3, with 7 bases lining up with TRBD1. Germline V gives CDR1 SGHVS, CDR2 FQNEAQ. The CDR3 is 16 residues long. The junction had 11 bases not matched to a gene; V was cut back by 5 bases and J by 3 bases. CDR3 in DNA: TGTGCCAGCAGCGACGACAGGGACCTCAGGACAGATACGCAGTATTTT. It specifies CASSDDRDLRTDTQYF.

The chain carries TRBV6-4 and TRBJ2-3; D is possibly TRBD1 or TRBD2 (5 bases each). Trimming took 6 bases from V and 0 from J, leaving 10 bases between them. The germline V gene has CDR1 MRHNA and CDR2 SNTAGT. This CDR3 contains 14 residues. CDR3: CASRGDRSTDTQYF. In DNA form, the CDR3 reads TGTGCCAGCAGGGGGGATAGGAGCACAGATACGCAGTATTTT.

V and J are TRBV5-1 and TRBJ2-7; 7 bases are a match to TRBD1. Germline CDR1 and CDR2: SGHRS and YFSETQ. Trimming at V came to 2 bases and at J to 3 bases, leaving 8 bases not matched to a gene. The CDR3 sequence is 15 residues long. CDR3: CASSFRAGGIYEQYF. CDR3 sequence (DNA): TGCGCCAGCAGCTTCCGGGCAGGGGGTATCTACGAGCAGTACTTC.

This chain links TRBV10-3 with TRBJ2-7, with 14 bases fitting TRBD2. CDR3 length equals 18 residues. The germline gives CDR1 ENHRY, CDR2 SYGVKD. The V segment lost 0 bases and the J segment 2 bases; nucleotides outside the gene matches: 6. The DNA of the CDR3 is TGTGCCATCAGTGAGTCGGGACTAGCGGGAGAGGTGACCTACGAGCAGTACTTC. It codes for CAISESGLAGEVTYEQYF.

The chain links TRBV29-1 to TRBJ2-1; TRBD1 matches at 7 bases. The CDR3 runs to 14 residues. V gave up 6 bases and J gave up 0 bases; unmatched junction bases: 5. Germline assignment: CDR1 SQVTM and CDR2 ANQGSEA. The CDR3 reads CSVATGDSYNEQFF. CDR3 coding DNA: TGCAGCGTAGCAACAGGGGACTCCTACAATGAGCAGTTCTTC.

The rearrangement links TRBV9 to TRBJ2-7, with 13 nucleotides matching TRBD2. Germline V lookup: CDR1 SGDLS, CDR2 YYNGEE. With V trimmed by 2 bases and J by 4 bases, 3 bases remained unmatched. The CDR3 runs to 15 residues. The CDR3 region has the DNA TGTGCCAGCAGCGTCGGACTAGCGGGAGTTTACGAGCAGTACTTC. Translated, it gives CASSVGLAGVYEQYF.

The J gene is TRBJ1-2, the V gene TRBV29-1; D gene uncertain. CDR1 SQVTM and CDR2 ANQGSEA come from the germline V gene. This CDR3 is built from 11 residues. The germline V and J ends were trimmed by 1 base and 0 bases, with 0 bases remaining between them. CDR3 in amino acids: CSVEANYGYTF. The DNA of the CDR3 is TGCAGCGTTGAAGCTAACTATGGCTACACCTTC.

The CDR3 nucleotides are TGTGCCAGCAGTTTCGACAGGGCCGCCTACGAGCAGTACTTC. It specifies CASSFDRAAYEQYF. The J gene is TRBJ2-7, the V gene TRBV2, with 7 nucleotides matching TRBD1. Germline V CDR1 and CDR2: SNHLY, FYNNEI. After removal of 5 bases from V and 2 bases from J, the junction contained 6 bases not matched to a gene. This CDR3 spans 14 amino acids.

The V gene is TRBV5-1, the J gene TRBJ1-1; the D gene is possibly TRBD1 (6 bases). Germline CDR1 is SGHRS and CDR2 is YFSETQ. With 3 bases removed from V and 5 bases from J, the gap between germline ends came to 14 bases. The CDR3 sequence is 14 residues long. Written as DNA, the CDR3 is TGCGCCAGCAGCTCGTCTGACAGGTGGACTGAAGCTTTCTTT. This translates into CASSSSDRWTEAFF.

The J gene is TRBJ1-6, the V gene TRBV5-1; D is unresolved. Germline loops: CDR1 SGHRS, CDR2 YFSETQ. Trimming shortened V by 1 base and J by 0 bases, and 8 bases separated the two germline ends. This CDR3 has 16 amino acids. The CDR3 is CASSLTPSSYNSPLHF. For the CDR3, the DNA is TGCGCCAGCAGCTTGACCCCGAGCTCCTATAATTCACCCCTCCACTTT.

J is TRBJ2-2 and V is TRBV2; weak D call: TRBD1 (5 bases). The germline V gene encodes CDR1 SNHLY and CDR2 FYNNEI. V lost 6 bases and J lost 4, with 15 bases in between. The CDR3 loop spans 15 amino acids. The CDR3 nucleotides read TGTGCCAGCAGGAGGATCGCAGGGTTCACCGGGGAGCTGTTTTTT. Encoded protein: CASRRIAGFTGELFF.

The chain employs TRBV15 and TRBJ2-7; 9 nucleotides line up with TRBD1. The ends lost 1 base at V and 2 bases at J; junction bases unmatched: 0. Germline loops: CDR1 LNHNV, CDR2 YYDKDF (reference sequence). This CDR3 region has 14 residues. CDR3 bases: TGTGCCACCAGCAGAGGACAGGGGGCCTACGAGCAGTACTTC. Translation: CATSRGQGAYEQYF.

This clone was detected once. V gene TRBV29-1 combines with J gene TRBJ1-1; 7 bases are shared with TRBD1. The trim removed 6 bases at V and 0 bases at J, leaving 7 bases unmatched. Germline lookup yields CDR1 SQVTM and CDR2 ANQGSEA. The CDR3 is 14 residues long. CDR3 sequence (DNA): TGCAGCGTCCCGGGACAGACTTTGAACACTGAAGCTTTCTTT. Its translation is CSVPGQTLNTEAFF.

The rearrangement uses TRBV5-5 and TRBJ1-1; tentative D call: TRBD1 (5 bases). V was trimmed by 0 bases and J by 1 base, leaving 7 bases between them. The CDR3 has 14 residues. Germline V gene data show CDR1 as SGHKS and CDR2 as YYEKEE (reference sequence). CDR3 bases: TGTGCCAGCAGCTTGGCGGACACGAACACTGAAGCTTTCTTT. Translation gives CASSLADTNTEAFF. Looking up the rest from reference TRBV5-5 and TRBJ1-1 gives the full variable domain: DAGVTQSPTHLIKTRGQQVTLRCSPISGHKSVSWYQQVLGQGPQFIFQYYEKEERGRGNFPDRFSARQFPNYSSELNVNALLLGDSALYLCASSLADTNTEAFFGQGTRLTVV.

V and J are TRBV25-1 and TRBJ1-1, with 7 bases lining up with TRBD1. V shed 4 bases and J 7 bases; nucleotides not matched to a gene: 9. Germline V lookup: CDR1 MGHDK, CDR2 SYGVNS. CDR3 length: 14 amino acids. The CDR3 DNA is TGTGCCAGCAGTGGTTCCCCGGGACAGAGTGAAGCTTTCTTT. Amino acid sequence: CASSGSPGQSEAFF.

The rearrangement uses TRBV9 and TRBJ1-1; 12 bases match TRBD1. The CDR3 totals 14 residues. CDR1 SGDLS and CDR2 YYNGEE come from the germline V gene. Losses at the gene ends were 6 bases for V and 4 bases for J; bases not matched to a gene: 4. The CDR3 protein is CASNPGQGATEAFF. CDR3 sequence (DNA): TGTGCCAGCAACCCGGGACAGGGGGCCACTGAAGCTTTCTTT.

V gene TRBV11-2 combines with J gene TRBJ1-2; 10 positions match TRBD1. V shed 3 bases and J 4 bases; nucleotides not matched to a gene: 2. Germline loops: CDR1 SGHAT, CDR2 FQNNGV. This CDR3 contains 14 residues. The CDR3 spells CASSFGTGVYGYTF. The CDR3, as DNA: TGTGCCAGCAGCTTCGGGACAGGGGTCTATGGCTACACCTTC.

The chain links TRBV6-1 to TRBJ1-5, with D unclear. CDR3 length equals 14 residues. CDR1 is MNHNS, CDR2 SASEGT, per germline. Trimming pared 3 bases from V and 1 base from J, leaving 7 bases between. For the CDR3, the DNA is TGTGCCAGCAGTGATCGGCCCAGCAATCAGCCCCAGCATTTT. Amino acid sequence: CASSDRPSNQPQHF.

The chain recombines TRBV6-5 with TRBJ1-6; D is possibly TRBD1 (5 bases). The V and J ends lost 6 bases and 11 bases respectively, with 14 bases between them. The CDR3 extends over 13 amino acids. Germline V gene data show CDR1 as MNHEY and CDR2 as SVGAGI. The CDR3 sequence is CASRPTEFTPLHF. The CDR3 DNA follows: TGTGCCAGCAGACCGACAGAATTCACACCCCTCCACTTT.